The next 10 T cell receptor beta chains were all read from a single sample in a study of T cells in Graves' hyperthyroidism and ophthalmopathy. There were TCR beta CDR3 regions amplified from RNA transcripts. Researchers ran a first-round RT-PCR on the TCR CDR3 using the HTBI primer set. TCRdb reprocessed the multiplex PCR reads with MiXCR, giving one entry per CDR3 protein. This sample carries hundreds of thousands of distinct CDR3 sequences, less than 25% of them seen once, and the ten largest clones take 34%. Sequencing used blood. These receptors came from a man younger than 45 with Graves' ophthalmopathy.

V usage is TRBV7-3 and J usage is TRBJ2-2, with D perhaps matching TRBD2 (7 bases). This CDR3 region has 15 residues. CDR1 SGHTA and CDR2 FQGTGA come from the germline V gene. V lost 1 base, J lost 6 bases, and 12 bases lay in between. CDR3 residues: CASSLKGGPSGELFF. The CDR3 DNA sequence: TGTGCCAGCAGCTTAAAGGGGGGGCCATCCGGGGAGCTGTTTTTT.

The chain recombines TRBV9 with TRBJ2-1, with TRBD2 matching 12 bases. The CDR3 has 16 amino acids. CDR1 is SGDLS and CDR2 is YYNGEE in the germline V gene. V dropped 3 bases and J dropped 7; count of bases not matched to a gene: 8. The DNA for the CDR3 is TGTGCCAGCAGCGCAGAACTAGCGGGAGGTACGAATGAGCAGTTCTTC. It specifies CASSAELAGGTNEQFF.

This clonotype was seen a few times. The V and J genes are TRBV20-1 and TRBJ2-4; 7 positions match TRBD2. Germline CDR1 and CDR2: DFQATT and SNEGSKA (reference sequence). The V segment lost 6 bases and the J segment 7 bases; nucleotides outside the gene matches: 15. CDR3 length: 15 residues. CDR3 sequence: CSASGLGATENIQYF. In DNA, the CDR3 is TGCAGTGCCTCCGGACTAGGCGCTACGGAGAACATTCAGTACTTC.

This clonotype turned up a few times. With a much larger clone just one base away, this may be a read error. CDR3 sequence (DNA): TGTGCCTGGAGTGTACAGACCTACGAGCAGTACTTC. Amino acids: CAWSVQTYEQYF. The gene calls are TRBV30 and TRBJ2-7; D is undetermined. Looked up from germline, CDR1 is GTSNPN and CDR2 is SVGIG (reference sequence). V was cut by 0 bases and J by 2 bases, with 5 bases left in between. This CDR3 region has 12 residues.

V is TRBV6-2 or TRBV6-3 and J is TRBJ2-1, with 13 nucleotides matching TRBD2. This CDR3 has 16 amino acids. CDR1 and CDR2 from the germline V gene are MNHEY and SVGEGT. With 4 bases clipped from V and 8 bases from J, the junction kept 8 bases outside the gene matches. The chain's CDR3 is CASSFQLAGGTDEQFF. In DNA form, the CDR3 reads TGTGCCAGCAGTTTCCAACTAGCGGGAGGGACCGATGAGCAGTTCTTC.

This clonotype occurred many times. J is TRBJ2-1 and V is TRBV20-1; 11 bases fit TRBD2. Per the germline V gene, CDR1 is DFQATT and CDR2 is SNEGSKA (reference sequence). The junction had 8 bases not matched to a gene; V was cut back by 6 bases and J by 4 bases. This CDR3 spans 15 amino acids. The CDR3 protein is CSAGGTSGQYNEQFF. CDR3 DNA sequence: TGCAGTGCCGGTGGGACTAGCGGACAATACAATGAGCAGTTCTTC.

This clonotype has a count of ten or more. The rearrangement links TRBV7-2 to TRBJ2-3, with 8 bases lining up with TRBD2. V gave up 0 bases and J gave up 2 bases; unmatched junction bases: 4. The germline gives CDR1 SGHTA, CDR2 FQGNSA. The CDR3 runs 16 residues. DNA of the CDR3: TGTGCCAGCAGCTTAGCGCTTAGCGGGATCACAGATACGCAGTATTTT. This gives the protein CASSLALSGITDTQYF.

The chain has TRBV7-9 and TRBJ2-3; D is undetermined. CDR1 and CDR2 from the germline V gene are SEHNR and FQNEAQ (reference sequence). The ends were cut back, 2 bases at V and 4 bases at J, with 7 bases in the middle. The CDR3 extends over 13 amino acids. CDR3 coding DNA: TGTGCCAGCAGCTTAAAAGGGTCAGATACGCAGTATTTT. This codes for CASSLKGSDTQYF.

The V and J genes are TRBV28 and TRBJ1-4; unclear D gene. Between the trimmed V and J ends, which lost 5 bases and 5 bases, there was a span of 12 bases. The germline V gene encodes CDR1 MDHEN and CDR2 SYDVKM. The CDR3 is 14 amino acids. CDR3 nucleotides: TGTGCCAGCAGTCAGGATTGGGTGAATGAAAAACTGTTTTTT. Translated, it gives CASSQDWVNEKLFF.

This clonotype was recorded at least ten times. This sequence joins TRBV11-2 and TRBJ1-1, with 9 positions matching TRBD1. Trimming at V came to 2 bases and at J to 6 bases, leaving 7 bases not matched to a gene. CDR3 length equals 15 residues. CDR1 and CDR2 (germline): SGHAT, FQNNGV. The CDR3 nucleotides read TGTGCCAGCAGCTTATCGCCGGGACAGGGCCCTGAAGCTTTCTTT. This translates into CASSLSPGQGPEAFF.